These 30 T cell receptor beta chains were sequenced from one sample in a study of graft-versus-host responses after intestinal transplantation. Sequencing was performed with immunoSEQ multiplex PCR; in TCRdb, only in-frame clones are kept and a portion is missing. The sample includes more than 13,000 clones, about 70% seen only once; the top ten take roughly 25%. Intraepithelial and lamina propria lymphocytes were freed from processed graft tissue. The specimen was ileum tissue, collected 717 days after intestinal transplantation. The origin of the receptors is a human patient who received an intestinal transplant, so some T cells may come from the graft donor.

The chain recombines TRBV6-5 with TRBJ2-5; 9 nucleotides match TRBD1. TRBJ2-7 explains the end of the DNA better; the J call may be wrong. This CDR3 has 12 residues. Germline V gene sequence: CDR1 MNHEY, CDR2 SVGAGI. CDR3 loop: CASGDRVYEQYF. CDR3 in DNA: TGTGCCAGCGGGGACAGGGTGTACGAGCAGTACTTC.

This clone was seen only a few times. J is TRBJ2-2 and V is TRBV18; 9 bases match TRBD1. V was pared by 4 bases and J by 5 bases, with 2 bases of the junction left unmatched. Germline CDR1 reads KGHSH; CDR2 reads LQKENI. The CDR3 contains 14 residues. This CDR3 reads CASSLGQGTGELFF. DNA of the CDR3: TGTGCCAGCTCACTCGGACAGGGGACCGGGGAGCTGTTTTTT. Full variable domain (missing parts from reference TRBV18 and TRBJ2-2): NAGVMQNPRHLVRRRGQEARLRCSPMKGHSHVYWYRQLPEEGLKFMVYLQKENIIDESGMPKERFSAEFPKEGPSILRIQQVVRGDSAAYFCASSLGQGTGELFFGEGSRLTVL.

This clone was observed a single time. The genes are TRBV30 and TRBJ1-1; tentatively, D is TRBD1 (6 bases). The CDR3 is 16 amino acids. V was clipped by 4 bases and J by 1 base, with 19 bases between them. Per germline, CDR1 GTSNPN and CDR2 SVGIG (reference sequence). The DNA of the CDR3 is TGTGCCTGGACCGTGGGGGGGCCCCATAAGAACACTGAAGCTTTCTTT. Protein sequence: CAWTVGGPHKNTEAFF.

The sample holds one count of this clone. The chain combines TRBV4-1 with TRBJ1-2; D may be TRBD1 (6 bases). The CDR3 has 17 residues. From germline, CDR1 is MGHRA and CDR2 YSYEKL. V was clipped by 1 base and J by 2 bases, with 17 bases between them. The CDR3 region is CASSQGGNRVPNYGYTF. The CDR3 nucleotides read TGCGCCAGCAGCCAAGGAGGGAACAGGGTCCCCAACTATGGCTACACCTTC.

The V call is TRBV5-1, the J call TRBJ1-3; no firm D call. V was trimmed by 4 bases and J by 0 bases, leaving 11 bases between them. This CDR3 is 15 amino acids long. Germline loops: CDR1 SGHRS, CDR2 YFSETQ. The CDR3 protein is CASSPDGVSGNTIYF. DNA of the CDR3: TGCGCCAGCAGCCCGGACGGGGTCTCTGGAAACACCATATATTTT. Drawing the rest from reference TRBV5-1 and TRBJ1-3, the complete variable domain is KAGVTQTPRYLIKTRGQQVTLSCSPISGHRSVSWYQQTPGQGLQFLFEYFSETQRNKGNFPGRFSGRQFSNSRSEMNVSTLELGDSALYLCASSPDGVSGNTIYFGEGSWLTVV.

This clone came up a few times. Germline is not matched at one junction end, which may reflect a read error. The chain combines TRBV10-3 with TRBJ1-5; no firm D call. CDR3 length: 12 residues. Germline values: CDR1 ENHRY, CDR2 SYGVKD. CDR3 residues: CAVRQDNQPQHF. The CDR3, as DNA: TGTGCCGTCAGACAAGACAATCAGCCCCAGCATTTT.

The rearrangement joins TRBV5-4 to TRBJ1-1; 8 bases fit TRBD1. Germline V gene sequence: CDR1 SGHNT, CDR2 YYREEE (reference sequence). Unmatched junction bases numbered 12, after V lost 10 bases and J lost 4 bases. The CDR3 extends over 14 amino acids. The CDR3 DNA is TGTGCCTCTAAGCCGGGGACAGGCTCCACTGAAGCTTTCTTT. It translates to CASKPGTGSTEAFF. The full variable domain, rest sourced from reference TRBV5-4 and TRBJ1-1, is ETGVTQSPTHLIKTRGQQVTLRCSSQSGHNTVSWYQQALGQGPQFIFQYYREEENGRGNFPPRFSGLQFPNYSSELNVNALELDDSALYLCASKPGTGSTEAFFGQGTRLTVV.

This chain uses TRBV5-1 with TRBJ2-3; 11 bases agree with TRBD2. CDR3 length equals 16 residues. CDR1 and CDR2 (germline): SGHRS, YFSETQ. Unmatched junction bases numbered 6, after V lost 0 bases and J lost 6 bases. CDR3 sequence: CASSLVAGGPVDTQYF. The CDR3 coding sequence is TGCGCCAGCAGCTTGGTAGCGGGAGGGCCTGTGGATACGCAGTATTTT. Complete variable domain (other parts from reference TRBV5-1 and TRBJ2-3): KAGVTQTPRYLIKTRGQQVTLSCSPISGHRSVSWYQQTPGQGLQFLFEYFSETQRNKGNFPGRFSGRQFSNSRSEMNVSTLELGDSALYLCASSLVAGGPVDTQYFGPGTRLTVL.

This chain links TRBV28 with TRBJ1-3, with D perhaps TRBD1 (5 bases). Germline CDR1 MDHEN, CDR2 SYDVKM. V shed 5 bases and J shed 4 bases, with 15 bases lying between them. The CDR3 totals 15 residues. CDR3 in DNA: TGTGCCAGCAGTCTCCGGGGGGTTTTAGGAAACACCATATATTTT. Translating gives CASSLRGVLGNTIYF.

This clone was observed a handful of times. CDR3 coding DNA: TGCGCCAGCAGCCAAGATACTAGGGGCTCTGGAAACACCATATATTTT. Protein product: CASSQDTRGSGNTIYF. The V call is TRBV4-3, the J call TRBJ1-3; D perhaps matches TRBD1 (5 bases). Per the germline V gene, CDR1 is LGHNA and CDR2 is YSLEER. V lost 0 bases and J 0 bases, leaving 9 bases between the germline ends. The CDR3 has 16 amino acids.

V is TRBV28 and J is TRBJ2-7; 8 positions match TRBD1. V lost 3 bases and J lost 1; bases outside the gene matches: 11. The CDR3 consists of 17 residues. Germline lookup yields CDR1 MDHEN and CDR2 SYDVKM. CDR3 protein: CASSFPRDRSLSYEQYF. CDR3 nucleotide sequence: TGTGCCAGCAGTTTCCCCCGGGACAGGTCATTATCCTACGAGCAGTACTTC. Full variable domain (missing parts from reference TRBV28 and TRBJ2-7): DVKVTQSSRYLVKRTGEKVFLECVQDMDHENMFWYRQDPGLGLRLIYFSYDVKMKEKGDIPEGYSVSREKKERFSLILESASTNQTSMYLCASSFPRDRSLSYEQYFGPGTRLTVT.

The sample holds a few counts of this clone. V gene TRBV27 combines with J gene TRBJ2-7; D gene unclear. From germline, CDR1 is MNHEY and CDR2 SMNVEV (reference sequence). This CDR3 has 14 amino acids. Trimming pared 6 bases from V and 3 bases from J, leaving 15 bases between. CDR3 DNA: TGTGCCAGCAGGTCCTCACTTGGCCGCTACGAGCAGTACTTC. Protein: CASRSSLGRYEQYF.

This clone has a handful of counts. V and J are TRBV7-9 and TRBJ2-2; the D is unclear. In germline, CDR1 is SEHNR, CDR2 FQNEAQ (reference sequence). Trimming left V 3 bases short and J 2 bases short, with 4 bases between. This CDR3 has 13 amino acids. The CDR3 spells CASSFGNTGELFF. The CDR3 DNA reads TGTGCCAGCAGCTTTGGTAACACCGGGGAGCTGTTTTTT.

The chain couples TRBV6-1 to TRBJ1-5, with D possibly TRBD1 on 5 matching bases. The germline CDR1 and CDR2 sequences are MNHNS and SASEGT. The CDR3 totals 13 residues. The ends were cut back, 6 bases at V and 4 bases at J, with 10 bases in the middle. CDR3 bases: TGTGCCAGCAGAGACAGTTTTAATCAGCCCCAGCATTTT. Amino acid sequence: CASRDSFNQPQHF.

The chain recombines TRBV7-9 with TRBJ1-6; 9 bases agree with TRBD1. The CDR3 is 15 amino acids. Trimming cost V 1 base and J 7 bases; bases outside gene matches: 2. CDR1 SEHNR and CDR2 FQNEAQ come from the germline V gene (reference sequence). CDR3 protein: CASSLGGTGNSPLHF. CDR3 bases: TGTGCCAGCAGCTTAGGAGGGACAGGGAATTCACCCCTCCACTTT.

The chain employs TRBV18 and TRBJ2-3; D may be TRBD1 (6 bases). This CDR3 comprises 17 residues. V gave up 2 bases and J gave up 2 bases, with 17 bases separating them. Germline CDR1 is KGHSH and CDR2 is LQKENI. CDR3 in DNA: TGTGCCAGCTCACCAATATCACAGGGTCTTAACACAGATACGCAGTATTTT. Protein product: CASSPISQGLNTDTQYF.

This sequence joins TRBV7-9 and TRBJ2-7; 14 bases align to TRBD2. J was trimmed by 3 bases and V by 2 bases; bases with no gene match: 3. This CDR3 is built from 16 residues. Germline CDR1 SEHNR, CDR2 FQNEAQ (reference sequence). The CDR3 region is CASSLYGTSGSYEQYF. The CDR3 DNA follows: TGTGCCAGCAGCTTATACGGGACTAGCGGGAGCTACGAGCAGTACTTC.

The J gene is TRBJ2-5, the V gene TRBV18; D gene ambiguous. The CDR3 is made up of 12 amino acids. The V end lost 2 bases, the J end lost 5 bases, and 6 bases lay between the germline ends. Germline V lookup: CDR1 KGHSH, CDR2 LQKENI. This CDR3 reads CASSPGLETQYF. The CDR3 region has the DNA TGTGCCAGCTCACCAGGGCTGGAGACCCAGTACTTC.

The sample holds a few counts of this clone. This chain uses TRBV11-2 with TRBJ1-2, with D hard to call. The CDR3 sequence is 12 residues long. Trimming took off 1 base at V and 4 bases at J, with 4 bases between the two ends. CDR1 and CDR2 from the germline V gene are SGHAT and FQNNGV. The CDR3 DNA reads TGTGCCAGCAGCTTAGGCAGCTATGGCTACACCTTC. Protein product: CASSLGSYGYTF.

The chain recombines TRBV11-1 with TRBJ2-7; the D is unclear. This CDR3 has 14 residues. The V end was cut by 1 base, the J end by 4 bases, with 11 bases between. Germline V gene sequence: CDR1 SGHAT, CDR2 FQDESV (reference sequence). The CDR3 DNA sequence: TGTGCCAGCAGCTTAGAAAACTTGTGGTACGAGCAGTACTTC. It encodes CASSLENLWYEQYF.

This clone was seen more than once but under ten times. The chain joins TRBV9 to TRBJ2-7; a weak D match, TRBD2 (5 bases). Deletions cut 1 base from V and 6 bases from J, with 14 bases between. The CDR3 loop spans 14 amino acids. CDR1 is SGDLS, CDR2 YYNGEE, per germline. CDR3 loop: CASSVTGDRSEQYF. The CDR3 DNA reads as TGTGCCAGCAGCGTAACCGGGGATCGGAGCGAGCAGTACTTC.

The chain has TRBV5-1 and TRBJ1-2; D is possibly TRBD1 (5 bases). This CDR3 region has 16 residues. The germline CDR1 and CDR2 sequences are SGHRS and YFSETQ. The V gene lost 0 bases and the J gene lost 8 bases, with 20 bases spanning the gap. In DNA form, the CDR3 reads TGCGCCAGCAGCTTGGTATTTATCCGGGACGTGGAAGGCTACACCTTC. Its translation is CASSLVFIRDVEGYTF. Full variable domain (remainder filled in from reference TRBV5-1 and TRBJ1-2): KAGVTQTPRYLIKTRGQQVTLSCSPISGHRSVSWYQQTPGQGLQFLFEYFSETQRNKGNFPGRFSGRQFSNSRSEMNVSTLELGDSALYLCASSLVFIRDVEGYTFGSGTRLTVV.

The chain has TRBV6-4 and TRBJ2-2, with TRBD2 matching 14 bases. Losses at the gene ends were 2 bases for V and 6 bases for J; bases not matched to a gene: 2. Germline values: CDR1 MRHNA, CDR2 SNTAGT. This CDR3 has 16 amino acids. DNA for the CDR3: TGTGCCAGCAGTGACCGGGGACTAGCGGGAGCCGGGGAGCTGTTTTTT. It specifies CASSDRGLAGAGELFF.

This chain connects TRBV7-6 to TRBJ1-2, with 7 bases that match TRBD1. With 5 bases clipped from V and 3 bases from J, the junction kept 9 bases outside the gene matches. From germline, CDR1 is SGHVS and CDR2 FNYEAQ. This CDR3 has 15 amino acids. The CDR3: CASSPIDRVDYGYTF. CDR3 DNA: TGTGCCAGCAGCCCTATAGACAGGGTCGACTATGGCTACACCTTC.

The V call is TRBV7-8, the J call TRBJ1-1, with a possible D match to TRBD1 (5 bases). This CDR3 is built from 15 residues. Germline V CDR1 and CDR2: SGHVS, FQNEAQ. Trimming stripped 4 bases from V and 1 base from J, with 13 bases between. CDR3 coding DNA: TGTGCCAGCAGCTCGAACGTGGGGGGGAACACTGAAGCTTTCTTT. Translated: CASSSNVGGNTEAFF. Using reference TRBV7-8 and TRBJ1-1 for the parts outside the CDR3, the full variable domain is GAGVSQSPRYKVAKRGQDVALRCDPISGHVSLFWYQQALGQGPEFLTYFQNEAQLDKSGLPSDRFFAERPEGSVSTLKIQRTQQEDSAVYLCASSSNVGGNTEAFFGQGTRLTVV.

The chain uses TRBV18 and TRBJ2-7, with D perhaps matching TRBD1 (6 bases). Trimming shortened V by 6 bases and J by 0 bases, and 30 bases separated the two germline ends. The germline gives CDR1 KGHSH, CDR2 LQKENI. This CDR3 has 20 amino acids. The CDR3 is CASSDQTPTVQGESSYEQYF. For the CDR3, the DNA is TGTGCCAGCTCGGACCAGACCCCCACTGTACAGGGCGAAAGCTCCTACGAGCAGTACTTC.

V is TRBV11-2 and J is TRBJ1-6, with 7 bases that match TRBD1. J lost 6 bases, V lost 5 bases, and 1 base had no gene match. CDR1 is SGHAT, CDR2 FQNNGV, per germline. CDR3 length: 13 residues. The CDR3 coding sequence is TGTGCCAGCAGCCGGGACAGTAATTCACCCCTCCACTTT. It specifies CASSRDSNSPLHF.

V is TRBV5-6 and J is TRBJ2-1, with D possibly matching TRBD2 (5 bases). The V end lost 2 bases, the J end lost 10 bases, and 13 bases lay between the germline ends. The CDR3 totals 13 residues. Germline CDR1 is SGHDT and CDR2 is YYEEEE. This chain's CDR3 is CASSFDGRGEQFF. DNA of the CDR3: TGTGCCAGCAGCTTTGACGGACGGGGAGAGCAGTTCTTC.

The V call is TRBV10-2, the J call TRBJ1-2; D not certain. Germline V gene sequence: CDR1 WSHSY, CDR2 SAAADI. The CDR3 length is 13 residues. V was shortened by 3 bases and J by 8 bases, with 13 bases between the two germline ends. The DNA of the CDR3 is TGCGCCAGCAGTGATTGGGTGTTTGGCGGCTACACCTTC. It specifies CASSDWVFGGYTF.

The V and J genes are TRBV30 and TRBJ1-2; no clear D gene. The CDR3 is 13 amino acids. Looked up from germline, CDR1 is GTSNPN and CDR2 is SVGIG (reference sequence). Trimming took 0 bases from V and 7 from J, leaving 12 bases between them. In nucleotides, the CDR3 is TGTGCCTGGAGTGTACAAGTGGGCTCTGGCTACACCTTC. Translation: CAWSVQVGSGYTF. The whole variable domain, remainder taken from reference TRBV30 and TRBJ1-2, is SQTIHQWPATLVQPVGSPLSLECTVEGTSNPNLYWYRQAAGRGLQLLFYSVGIGQISSEVPQNLSASRPQDRQFILSSKKLLLSDSGFYLCAWSVQVGSGYTFGSGTRLTVV.